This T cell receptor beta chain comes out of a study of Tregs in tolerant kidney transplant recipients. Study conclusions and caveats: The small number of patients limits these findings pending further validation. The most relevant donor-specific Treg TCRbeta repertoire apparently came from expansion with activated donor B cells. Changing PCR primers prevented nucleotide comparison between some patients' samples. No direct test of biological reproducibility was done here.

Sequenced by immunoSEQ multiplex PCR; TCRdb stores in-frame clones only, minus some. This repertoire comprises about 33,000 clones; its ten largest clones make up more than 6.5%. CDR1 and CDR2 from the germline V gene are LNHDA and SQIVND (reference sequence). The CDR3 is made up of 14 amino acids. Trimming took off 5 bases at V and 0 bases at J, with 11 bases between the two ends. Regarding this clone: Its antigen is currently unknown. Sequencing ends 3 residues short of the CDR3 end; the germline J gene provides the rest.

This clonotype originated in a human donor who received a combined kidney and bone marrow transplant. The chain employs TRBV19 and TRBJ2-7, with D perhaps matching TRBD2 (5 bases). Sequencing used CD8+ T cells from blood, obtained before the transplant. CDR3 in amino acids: CASSVSGDSYEQYF. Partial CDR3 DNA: TGTGCCAGTAGTGTGAGCGGCGACTCCTACGAG.